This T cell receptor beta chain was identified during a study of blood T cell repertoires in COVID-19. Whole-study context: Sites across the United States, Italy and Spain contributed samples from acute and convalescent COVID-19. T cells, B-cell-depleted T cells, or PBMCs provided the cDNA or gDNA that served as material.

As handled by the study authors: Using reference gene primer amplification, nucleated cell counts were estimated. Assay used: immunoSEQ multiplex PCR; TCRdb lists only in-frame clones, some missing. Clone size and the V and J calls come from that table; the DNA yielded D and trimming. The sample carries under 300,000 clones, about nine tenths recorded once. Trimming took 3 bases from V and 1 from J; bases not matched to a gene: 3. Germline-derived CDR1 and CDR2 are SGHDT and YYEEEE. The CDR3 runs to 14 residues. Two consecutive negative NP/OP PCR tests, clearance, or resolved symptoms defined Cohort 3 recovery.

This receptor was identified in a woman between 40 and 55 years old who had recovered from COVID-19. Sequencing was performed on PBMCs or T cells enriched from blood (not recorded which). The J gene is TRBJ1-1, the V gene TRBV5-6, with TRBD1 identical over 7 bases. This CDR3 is CASSWRQGNTEAFF. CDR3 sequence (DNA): TGTGCCAGCAGCTGGCGACAGGGGAACACTGAAGCTTTCTTT.